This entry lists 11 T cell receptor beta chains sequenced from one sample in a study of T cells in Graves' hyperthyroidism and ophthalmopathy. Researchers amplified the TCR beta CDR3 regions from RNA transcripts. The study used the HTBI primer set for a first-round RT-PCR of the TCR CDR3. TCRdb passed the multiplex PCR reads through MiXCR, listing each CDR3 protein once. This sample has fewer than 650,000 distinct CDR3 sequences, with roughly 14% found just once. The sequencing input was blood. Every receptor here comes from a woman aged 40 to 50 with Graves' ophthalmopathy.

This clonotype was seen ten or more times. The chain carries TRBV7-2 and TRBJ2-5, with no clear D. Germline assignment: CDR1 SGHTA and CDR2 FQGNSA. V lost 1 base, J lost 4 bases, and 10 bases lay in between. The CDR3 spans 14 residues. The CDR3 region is CASSLDLLGETQYF. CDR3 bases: TGTGCCAGCAGCTTAGACCTCCTGGGAGAGACCCAGTACTTC.

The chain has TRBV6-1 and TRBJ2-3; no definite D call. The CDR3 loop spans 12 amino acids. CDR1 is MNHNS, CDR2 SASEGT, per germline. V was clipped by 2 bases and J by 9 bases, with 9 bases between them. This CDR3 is CASSESQRTQYF. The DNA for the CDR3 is TGTGCCAGCAGTGAATCCCAGAGAACGCAGTATTTT.

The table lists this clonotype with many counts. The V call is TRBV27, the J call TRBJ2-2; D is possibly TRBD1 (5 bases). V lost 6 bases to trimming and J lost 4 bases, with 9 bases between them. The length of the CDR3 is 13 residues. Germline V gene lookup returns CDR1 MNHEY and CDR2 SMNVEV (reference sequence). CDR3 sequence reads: CASRIRGTGELFF. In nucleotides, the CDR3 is TGTGCCAGCAGGATTAGGGGCACCGGGGAGCTGTTTTTT.

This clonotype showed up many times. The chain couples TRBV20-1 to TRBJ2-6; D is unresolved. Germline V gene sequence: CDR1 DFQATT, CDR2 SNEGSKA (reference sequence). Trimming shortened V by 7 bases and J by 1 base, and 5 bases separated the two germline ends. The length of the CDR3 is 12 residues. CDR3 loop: CSVKSGANVLTF. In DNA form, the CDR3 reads TGCAGTGTCAAGTCTGGGGCCAACGTCCTGACTTTC.

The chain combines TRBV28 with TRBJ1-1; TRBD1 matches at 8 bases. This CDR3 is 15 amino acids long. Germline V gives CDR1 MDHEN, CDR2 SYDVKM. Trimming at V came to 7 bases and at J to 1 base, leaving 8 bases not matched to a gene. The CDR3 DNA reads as TGTGCCAGCACCCTGCCCGGGACAGGGAACACTGAAGCTTTCTTT. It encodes CASTLPGTGNTEAFF.

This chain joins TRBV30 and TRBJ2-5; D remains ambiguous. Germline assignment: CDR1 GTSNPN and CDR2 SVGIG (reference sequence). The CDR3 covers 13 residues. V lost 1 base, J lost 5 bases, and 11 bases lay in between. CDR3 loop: CAWSGLGLETQYF. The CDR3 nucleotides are TGTGCCTGGAGTGGACTGGGGTTGGAGACCCAGTACTTC. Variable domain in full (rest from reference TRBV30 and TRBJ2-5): SQTIHQWPATLVQPVGSPLSLECTVEGTSNPNLYWYRQAAGRGLQLLFYSVGIGQISSEVPQNLSASRPQDRQFILSSKKLLLSDSGFYLCAWSGLGLETQYFGPGTRLLVL.

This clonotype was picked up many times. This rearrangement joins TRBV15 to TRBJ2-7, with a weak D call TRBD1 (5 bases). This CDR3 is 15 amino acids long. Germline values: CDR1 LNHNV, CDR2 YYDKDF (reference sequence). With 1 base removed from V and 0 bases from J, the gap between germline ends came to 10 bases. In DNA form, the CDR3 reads TGTGCCACCAGCAGAGGGACACCCGGCTCCTACGAGCAGTACTTC. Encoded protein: CATSRGTPGSYEQYF.

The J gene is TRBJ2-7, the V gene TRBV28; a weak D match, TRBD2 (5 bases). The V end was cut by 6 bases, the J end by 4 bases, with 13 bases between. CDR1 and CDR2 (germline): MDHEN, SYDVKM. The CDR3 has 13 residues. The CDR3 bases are TGTGCCAGCAGCCCCCCGCTAGCTTACGAGCAGTACTTC. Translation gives CASSPPLAYEQYF. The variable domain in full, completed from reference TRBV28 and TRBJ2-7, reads DVKVTQSSRYLVKRTGEKVFLECVQDMDHENMFWYRQDPGLGLRLIYFSYDVKMKEKGDIPEGYSVSREKKERFSLILESASTNQTSMYLCASSPPLAYEQYFGPGTRLTVT.

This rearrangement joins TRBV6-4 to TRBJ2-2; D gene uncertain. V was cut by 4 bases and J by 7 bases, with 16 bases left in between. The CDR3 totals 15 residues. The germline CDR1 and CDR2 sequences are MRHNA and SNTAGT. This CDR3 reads CASSVGSSTIGELFF. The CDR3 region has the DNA TGTGCCAGCAGTGTTGGCAGCTCTACGATCGGGGAGCTGTTTTTT.

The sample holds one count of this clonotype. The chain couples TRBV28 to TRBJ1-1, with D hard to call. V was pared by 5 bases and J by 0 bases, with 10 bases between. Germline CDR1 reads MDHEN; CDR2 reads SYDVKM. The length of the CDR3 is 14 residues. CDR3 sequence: CASSPGLVNTEAFF. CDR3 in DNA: TGTGCCAGCAGTCCCGGACTGGTGAACACTGAAGCTTTCTTT.

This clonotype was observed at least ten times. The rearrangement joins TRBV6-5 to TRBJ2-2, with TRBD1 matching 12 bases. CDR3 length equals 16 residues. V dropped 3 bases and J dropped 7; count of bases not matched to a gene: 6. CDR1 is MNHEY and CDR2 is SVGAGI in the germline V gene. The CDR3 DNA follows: TGTGCCAGCAGTTATGGGGGACAGGGGGCGAACGGGGAGCTGTTTTTT. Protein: CASSYGGQGANGELFF.